This passage covers 28 T cell receptor beta chains from one sample sequenced in a study of cytomegalovirus exposure and HLA in healthy donors. Sequencing was performed with immunoSEQ multiplex PCR; in TCRdb, only in-frame clones are kept and a portion is missing. The sample shows tens of thousands of clones, about 92% of them seen only once. The source material was PBMCs. These receptors all stem from a man aged 18 to 30 in good health and CMV-seronegative.

The V and J genes are TRBV2 and TRBJ2-3; tentative D call: TRBD1 (6 bases). The CDR3 has 15 residues. The V gene's germline CDR1 is SNHLY and CDR2 FYNNEI. V lost 7 bases and J 2 bases, leaving 16 bases between the germline ends. The CDR3 DNA reads as TGTGCCAGCACCTCCTCAGGGGTCCCCACAGATACGCAGTATTTT. It translates to CASTSSGVPTDTQYF.

V is TRBV27 and J is TRBJ2-7; D is possibly TRBD2 (5 bases). Trimming removed 2 bases at V and 6 bases at J, with 11 bases between. Germline lookup yields CDR1 MNHEY and CDR2 SMNVEV (reference sequence). The CDR3 sequence is 13 residues long. The CDR3 coding sequence is TGTGCCAGCAGTTTAGATCCGAGGGCCGAGCAGTACTTC. As protein: CASSLDPRAEQYF.

J is TRBJ1-1 and V is TRBV7-3; TRBD1 agrees at 9 bases. V lost 1 base and J lost 7; bases outside the gene matches: 10. Germline assignment: CDR1 SGHTA and CDR2 FQGTGA. There are 16 residues in the CDR3. CDR3 amino acids: CASSLKGGRTGVEAFF. The CDR3 coding sequence is TGTGCCAGCAGCTTAAAGGGGGGCCGGACAGGGGTTGAAGCTTTCTTT. Filled out from reference TRBV7-3 and TRBJ1-1, the complete variable domain reads GAGVSQTPSNKVTEKGKYVELRCDPISGHTALYWYRQSLGQGPEFLIYFQGTGAADDSGLPNDRFFAVRPEGSVSTLKIQRTERGDSAVYLCASSLKGGRTGVEAFFGQGTRLTVV.

The chain joins TRBV1 to TRBJ2-7; the table's TRBD2 call for D was not verified on the DNA. TRBV1 is listed as a pseudogene. The length of the CDR3 is 16 residues. CDR3 sequence (DNA): TGCACCAGCAGCCAGTCCGGGACTAGGTCGACCTACGAGCAGTACTTC. It encodes CTSSQSGTRSTYEQYF.

CDR3 DNA sequence: TGCGCCAGCAGCTTGGGCAGGGGCGGGAATGAGCAGTTCTTC. Its translation: CASSLGRGGNEQFF. This chain connects TRBV5-1 to TRBJ2-1, with a weak D call TRBD1 (6 bases). Germline CDR1 reads SGHRS; CDR2 reads YFSETQ. Deletions cut 0 bases from V and 7 bases from J, with 11 bases between. CDR3 length: 14 residues.

The rearrangement joins TRBV11-2 to TRBJ2-7; 7 positions agree with TRBD2. In germline, CDR1 is SGHAT, CDR2 FQNNGV. The CDR3 sequence is 16 residues long. V was clipped by 8 bases and J by 1 base; unmatched bases: 14. The CDR3, as DNA: TGTGCCAGCGGCCCCTTCGGCGGGAGAGGGTCCTACGAGCAGTACTTC. The encoded protein is CASGPFGGRGSYEQYF. Filled out from reference TRBV11-2 and TRBJ2-7, the complete variable domain reads EAGVAQSPRYKIIEKRQSVAFWCNPISGHATLYWYQQILGQGPKLLIQFQNNGVVDDSQLPKDRFSAERLKGVDSTLKIQPAKLEDSAVYLCASGPFGGRGSYEQYFGPGTRLTVT.

The chain is built from TRBV11-2 and TRBJ1-2; D might be TRBD1 (6 bases). The CDR3 is made up of 17 amino acids. V gave up 5 bases and J gave up 4 bases, with 23 bases separating them. From germline, CDR1 is SGHAT and CDR2 FQNNGV. In DNA, the CDR3 is TGTGCCAGCAGCCCTGGTCGTGGCGGGGGCGCCGGCTATGGCTACACCTTC. Translated, it gives CASSPGRGGGAGYGYTF. Based on the CDR3 plus reference TRBV11-2 and TRBJ1-2, the full variable domain is EAGVAQSPRYKIIEKRQSVAFWCNPISGHATLYWYQQILGQGPKLLIQFQNNGVVDDSQLPKDRFSAERLKGVDSTLKIQPAKLEDSAVYLCASSPGRGGGAGYGYTFGSGTRLTVV.

This rearrangement joins TRBV5-4 to TRBJ1-4; D unclear. The germline V and J ends were trimmed by 0 bases and 8 bases, with 14 bases remaining between them. The CDR3 length is 15 residues. Germline loops: CDR1 SGHNT, CDR2 YYREEE (reference sequence). CDR3 sequence: CASSLDQAVEEKLFF. CDR3 coding DNA: TGTGCCAGCAGCTTGGATCAGGCAGTAGAAGAAAAACTGTTTTTT.

The chain uses TRBV5-6 and TRBJ2-1; 12 bases are a match to TRBD2. This CDR3 comprises 15 residues. Trimming took 5 bases from V and 5 from J; bases not matched to a gene: 5. Per germline, CDR1 SGHDT and CDR2 YYEEEE. Here the CDR3 reads CASRLGLAGHNEQFF. The DNA of the CDR3 is TGTGCCAGCAGGCTGGGACTAGCGGGTCACAATGAGCAGTTCTTC. Using reference TRBV5-6 and TRBJ2-1 for the parts outside the CDR3, the full variable domain is DAGVTQSPTHLIKTRGQQVTLRCSPKSGHDTVSWYQQALGQGPQFIFQYYEEEERQRGNFPDRFSGHQFPNYSSELNVNALLLGDSALYLCASRLGLAGHNEQFFGPGTRLTVL.

This clone is a singleton in its sample. This sequence joins TRBV25-1 and TRBJ1-6; tentative D call: TRBD1 (5 bases). Germline V lookup: CDR1 MGHDK, CDR2 SYGVNS. V was clipped by 1 base and J by 9 bases, with 10 bases between them. The CDR3 has 14 amino acids. The CDR3 coding sequence is TGTGCCAGCAGTGAATCCGGGGGAGGTTCACCCCTCCACTTT. It yields the protein CASSESGGGSPLHF.

The chain couples TRBV15 to TRBJ1-2, with D possibly TRBD1 on 5 matching bases. Germline-derived CDR1 and CDR2 are LNHNV and YYDKDF (reference sequence). Deletions cut 0 bases from V and 3 bases from J, with 11 bases between. CDR3 length: 15 amino acids. CDR3 sequence reads: CATSRDWGRHYGYTF. The CDR3 DNA follows: TGTGCCACCAGCAGAGATTGGGGCAGGCACTATGGCTACACCTTC.

This chain joins TRBV11-3 and TRBJ1-4, with D possibly matching TRBD1 (5 bases). Deletions cut 1 base from V and 3 bases from J, with 12 bases between. Germline lookup yields CDR1 SGHNT and CDR2 YENEEA. This CDR3 is built from 16 residues. This chain's CDR3 is CASSLGGLAANEKLFF. DNA of the CDR3: TGTGCCAGCAGCTTAGGGGGACTCGCGGCTAATGAAAAACTGTTTTTT.

The chain uses TRBV27 and TRBJ2-3; perhaps TRBD1 as D (5 bases). Germline values: CDR1 MNHEY, CDR2 SMNVEV (reference sequence). Between the trimmed V and J ends, which lost 4 bases and 0 bases, there was a span of 11 bases. CDR3 length: 15 amino acids. Here the CDR3 DNA reads TGTGCCAGCAGTTCACCCAGGGCTAGCACAGATACGCAGTATTTT. Its protein is CASSSPRASTDTQYF.

The J gene is TRBJ1-1, the V gene TRBV5-5; 7 bases line up with TRBD1. Germline trimming cut 0 bases from V and 0 bases from J; bases unmatched to any gene: 5. Germline-derived CDR1 and CDR2 are SGHKS and YYEKEE (reference sequence). The CDR3 extends over 16 amino acids. For the CDR3, the DNA is TGTGCCAGCAGCTTGGCTAGGGACAGTCTGAACACTGAAGCTTTCTTT. Translation: CASSLARDSLNTEAFF.

V is TRBV5-4 and J is TRBJ2-7; D is perhaps TRBD2 (7 bases). The germline V gene encodes CDR1 SGHNT and CDR2 YYREEE (reference sequence). V was clipped by 4 bases and J by 4 bases, with 30 bases between them. The CDR3 is 19 residues long. The CDR3 DNA reads as TGTGCCAGCAGCATCCCTACCCCGGGGGGCGGGAGAGGTGGATACGAGCAGTACTTC. Amino acids: CASSIPTPGGGRGGYEQYF.

The rearrangement joins TRBV27 to TRBJ2-3, with a weak D call TRBD2 (6 bases). The CDR3 is 14 residues long. The ends were cut back, 2 bases at V and 6 bases at J, with 12 bases in the middle. Germline assignment: CDR1 MNHEY and CDR2 SMNVEV (reference sequence). CDR3 bases: TGTGCCAGCAGTTTACGGGGCGCGGGGGATACGCAGTATTTT. It specifies CASSLRGAGDTQYF.

The chain uses TRBV30 and TRBJ1-6, with D perhaps TRBD1 (6 bases). Germline-derived CDR1 and CDR2 are GTSNPN and SVGIG (reference sequence). Trimming removed 3 bases at V and 9 bases at J, with 12 bases between. The length of the CDR3 is 13 residues. CDR3 loop: CAWSTGGRSPLHF. The CDR3 nucleotides are TGTGCCTGGAGCACGGGGGGCCGTTCACCCCTCCACTTT.

V is TRBV18 and J is TRBJ2-5; no reliable D call. The CDR3 loop spans 15 amino acids. Trimming cost V 3 bases and J 5 bases, with 16 bases left between them. CDR1 and CDR2 from the germline V gene are KGHSH and LQKENI. CDR3 nucleotide sequence: TGTGCCAGCTCACCCACGACAATAGGCTGGGAGACCCAGTACTTC. Encoded protein: CASSPTTIGWETQYF.

The rearrangement joins TRBV4-1 to TRBJ2-7, with D unclear. Germline loops: CDR1 MGHRA, CDR2 YSYEKL. With 3 bases removed from V and 6 bases from J, the gap between germline ends came to 15 bases. The CDR3 has 14 amino acids. The CDR3 DNA follows: TGCGCCAGCAGCCAGGCGACACGACGGCGCGAGCAGTACTTC. Protein: CASSQATRRREQYF.

This chain connects TRBV6-5 to TRBJ2-5; the D is unclear. Trimming shortened V by 5 bases and J by 9 bases, and 16 bases separated the two germline ends. Germline V gene data show CDR1 as MNHEY and CDR2 as SVGAGI. CDR3 length: 13 amino acids. This chain's CDR3 is CASSPTHGRSQYF. Here the CDR3 DNA reads TGTGCCAGCAGTCCTACTCACGGTCGGTCCCAGTACTTC.

The chain combines TRBV6-7 with TRBJ1-3; TRBD1 aligns across 9 bases. TRBV6-7 is marked as an open reading frame, function uncertain. J was trimmed by 12 bases and V by 9 bases; bases with no gene match: 6. The CDR3 contains 11 residues. Here the CDR3 DNA reads TGTGCCAGTAAGGGACAGGGAGTCATATATTTT. It specifies CASKGQGVIYF.

The chain recombines TRBV30 with TRBJ2-1; D gene unclear. V was trimmed by 0 bases and J by 0 bases, leaving 21 bases between them. Germline values: CDR1 GTSNPN, CDR2 SVGIG (reference sequence). The CDR3 spans 19 residues. As DNA, the CDR3 is TGTGCCTGGAGTGTATGGGCAGGTCGGCAGTCGAGCTCCTACAATGAGCAGTTCTTC. Residues: CAWSVWAGRQSSSYNEQFF.

The chain combines TRBV5-4 with TRBJ2-7; D not resolved. The germline V gene encodes CDR1 SGHNT and CDR2 YYREEE (reference sequence). This CDR3 comprises 12 residues. Trimming took off 3 bases at V and 0 bases at J, with 4 bases between the two ends. DNA for the CDR3: TGTGCCAGCAGCTCCAGCTCCTACGAGCAGTACTTC. Protein sequence: CASSSSSYEQYF.

V gene TRBV30 combines with J gene TRBJ2-3; 7 nucleotides match TRBD2. V shed 5 bases, J shed 6 bases, and the junction held 5 bases outside the gene matches. In germline, CDR1 is GTSNPN, CDR2 SVGIG (reference sequence). CDR3 length: 12 residues. The CDR3 reads CAWAGERDTQYF. CDR3 nucleotide sequence: TGTGCCTGGGCGGGGGAGAGGGATACGCAGTATTTT.

This rearrangement joins TRBV18 to TRBJ1-4; no clear D. Trimming left V 6 bases short and J 14 bases short, with 16 bases between. The CDR3 contains 12 residues. Germline values: CDR1 KGHSH, CDR2 LQKENI. The CDR3 protein is CASSPFGEVLFF. In DNA, the CDR3 is TGTGCCAGCTCCCCCTTCGGGGAAGTTCTGTTTTTT.

V and J are TRBV7-2 and TRBJ2-5; 9 nucleotides line up with TRBD2. The V and J ends lost 3 bases and 5 bases, in that order; junction bases with no gene match: 7. The germline gives CDR1 SGHTA, CDR2 FQGNSA. The CDR3 totals 15 residues. CDR3 residues: CASSFPSGDWETQYF. DNA of the CDR3: TGTGCCAGCAGCTTCCCTAGCGGGGACTGGGAGACCCAGTACTTC.

This clone came up once. This rearrangement joins TRBV11-3 to TRBJ2-5; D might be TRBD1 (6 bases). The germline CDR1 and CDR2 sequences are SGHNT and YENEEA. There are 16 residues in the CDR3. Trimming pared 5 bases from V and 1 base from J, leaving 17 bases between. Here the CDR3 reads CASSRAAGVAQETQYF. CDR3 in DNA: TGTGCCAGCAGCCGGGCGGCAGGGGTTGCCCAAGAGACCCAGTACTTC.

The chain carries TRBV7-9 and TRBJ1-6, with 10 bases fitting TRBD1. V dropped 5 bases and J dropped 6; count of bases not matched to a gene: 7. The CDR3 consists of 16 residues. The germline gives CDR1 SEHNR, CDR2 FQNEAQ (reference sequence). The CDR3 protein is CASSRQTGGGNSPLHF. Written as DNA, the CDR3 is TGTGCCAGCAGCCGCCAGACAGGGGGCGGTAATTCACCCCTCCACTTT. Variable domain in full (rest from reference TRBV7-9 and TRBJ1-6): DTGVSQNPRHKITKRGQNVTFRCDPISEHNRLYWYRQTLGQGPEFLTYFQNEAQLEKSRLLSDRFSAERPKGSFSTLEIQRTEQGDSAMYLCASSRQTGGGNSPLHFGNGTRLTVT.